This T cell receptor (beta chain) was found in a study of STAT5B mutations in CD4+ large granular lymphocyte leukemia (dated 2022 in TCRdb). As for the study more broadly: Among healthy controls, the CDR3 'QG' motif was associated with a particular HLA allele. The study compared the TCRbeta repertoires of patients with CD4+ T-cell large granular lymphocyte leukemia against those of healthy blood donors. Flow cytometry performed on FACSCanto II or FACSVerse showed that the purified fractions had more than 95% purity among lymphocytes.

Reading the germline V gene (reference sequence) gives CDR1 GTSNPN and CDR2 SVGIG. Inclusive of the bounding cysteine and phenylalanine, the CDR3 is 12 residues long. Only CDR3 DNA is held: 36 bases, read in frame from base 1. The immunoSEQ assay at survey resolution was used to sequence TCRbeta rearrangements from genomic DNA. As for the authors' bioinformatics: A lowest detectable productive clonotype frequency of 2.59 x 10-5 was observed in the TCR sequencing data. Only productive TCRbeta rearrangements, meaning sequences that were complete and in-frame, were kept for the analyses. Clonality for each sample was calculated as Simpson clonality in the immunoSEQ Analyzer version 3.0. Clones were binned by frequency as very rare, small, medium, large (1-20%) or hyperexpanded (>20%). Generation probabilities were estimated with OLGA 1.2.3, V-gene circos plots were made with VDJtools, specificities were searched in VDJdb, and CDR3 motifs were identified with GLIPH. Held by TCRdb, this immuneACCESS table contains in-frame sequences only and omits some clones. Under half of the omission traces to an unresolved V gene where checked; the cause of the rest is unknown. V, J and clone size are those of that table, while D and trimming were read from the DNA. Here the sample has tens of thousands of clones; approximately 85% occur a single time. Around 1.2% of the sample belongs to the ten largest clones.

Comments on this clone: It lacks a known antigen. No much larger clone exists at a distance of one base, and base qualities are not known.

The healthy control group was made up of around 40 blood donors, and the Finnish Red Cross blood service supplied their buffy coats. All TCR-sequenced material derived from peripheral blood: patient blood samples and healthy donor buffy coats. Ficoll-Hypaque gradient centrifugation was used to isolate peripheral blood mononuclear cells. For the healthy controls, CD4+ cells were obtained from buffy coats by magnetic purification. Genomic DNA was extracted with the Gentra Puregene Cell and Tissue kit and quantified on a Qubit 2.0 fluorometer. Study-level results and caveats: The main leukemic clonotypes were found to be private to each patient, although more than 20% of the main leukemic clonotypes were detected at low frequency in the non-leukemic repertoires of other patients. Compared with healthy CD4+ repertoires, CD4-sorted patient repertoires appeared more clonal, and this difference remained even after the putative leukemic clones were removed. Enrichment of TRBV06-family usage was observed among the top patient clones (8/27) relative to healthy controls (2/35). The data were not HLA-matched, and the relatively small sample size could explain the higher clonality seen in CD4+ compared with CD8+ T-LGLL.

Recombination linked TRBV30 to TRBJ2-5, and perhaps TRBD2 as D gene, on 6 matching bases. The end of the DNA fits TRBJ2-7 better, so the J call may be wrong. The origin of this receptor is a human donor in good health. The sample comprised CD4+ T cells from blood buffy coats. The CDR3 protein sequence reads: CAWGTGAYEQYF. The sequence in DNA is TGTGCCTGGGGGACGGGAGCCTACGAGCAGTACTTC.